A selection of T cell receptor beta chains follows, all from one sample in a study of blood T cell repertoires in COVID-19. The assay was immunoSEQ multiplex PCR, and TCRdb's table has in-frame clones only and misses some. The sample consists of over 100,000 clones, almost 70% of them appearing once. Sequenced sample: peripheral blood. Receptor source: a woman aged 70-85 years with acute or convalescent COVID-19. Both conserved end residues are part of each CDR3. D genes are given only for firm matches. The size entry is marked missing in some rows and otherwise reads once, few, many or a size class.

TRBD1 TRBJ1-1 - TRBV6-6 TGTGCCAGCAGTTACGCAACAGGGGGCGCGAGTGAAGCTTTCTTT CASSYATGGASEAFF
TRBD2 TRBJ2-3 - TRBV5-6 TGTGCCAGCAGCTTACTAGCGGGGGGCACAGATACGCAGTATTTT CASSLLAGGTDTQYF
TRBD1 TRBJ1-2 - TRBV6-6 TGTGCCAGCAGTACCCGGGACAGGGGGCCTGGCTACACCTTC CASSTRDRGPGYTF
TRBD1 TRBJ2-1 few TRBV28 TGTGCCAGCAGTTCCTCCTGGACAGGGGCCGGATCTGTCTACAATGAGCAGTTCTTC CASSSSWTGAGSVYNEQFF
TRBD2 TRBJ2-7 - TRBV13 TGTGCCAGCAGCCCGGGACTAGCGTACGAGCAGTACTTC CASSPGLAYEQYF
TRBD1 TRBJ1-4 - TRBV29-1 TGCAGCGTTGGGGGACAGACGAGTGAAAAACTGTTTTTT CSVGGQTSEKLFF
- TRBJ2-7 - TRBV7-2 TGTGCCAGCAGCTGGGGACTCGGCGAGCAGTACTTC CASSWGLGEQYF
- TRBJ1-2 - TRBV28 TGTGCCAGCTCATTAGGGGTTCATGGCTACACCTTC CASSLGVHGYTF
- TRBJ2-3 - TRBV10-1 TGCGCCAGCAGTGAGTCGACTCCAGGGTTGGATACGCAGTATTTT CASSESTPGLDTQYF
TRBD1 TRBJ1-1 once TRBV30 TGTGCCTGGAGTACACAGGGGACAGCTTTCTTT CAWSTQGTAFF
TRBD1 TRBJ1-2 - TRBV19 TGTGCCAGCAGGGCCGGGACAGGGAACTATGGCTACACCTTC CASRAGTGNYGYTF